Below, 18 T cell receptor beta chains from the same sample are listed, as sequenced in a study of shared T cell receptors in the human thymus. The assay was immunoSEQ multiplex PCR, and TCRdb's table has in-frame clones only and misses some. Of some 700,000 clones listed, 80% to 90% were seen once; the top ten hold roughly 0.01%. These data were also reused for a study on human thymus T cells.

The sample taken for sequencing was thymocytes. The receptors were sampled from a girl less than two years old with a congenital heart defect.

V usage is TRBV28 and J usage is TRBJ2-7; D perhaps matches TRBD2 (6 bases). V was clipped by 5 bases and J by 0 bases, with 26 bases between them. This CDR3 region has 19 residues. Germline-derived CDR1 and CDR2 are MDHEN and SYDVKM. CDR3: CASSPLAGGRVSISYEQYF. The CDR3 nucleotides are TGTGCCAGCAGTCCCCTAGCCGGGGGTAGGGTTTCTATCTCCTACGAGCAGTACTTC.

The V and J genes are TRBV27 and TRBJ1-1; D uncertain. CDR1 and CDR2 from the germline V gene are MNHEY and SMNVEV (reference sequence). V lost 2 bases, J lost 1 base, and 11 bases lay in between. The CDR3 sequence is 15 residues long. The CDR3 spells CASSLNGGGNTEAFF. CDR3 sequence (DNA): TGTGCCAGCAGTTTAAACGGAGGTGGGAACACTGAAGCTTTCTTT.

The rearrangement uses TRBV19 and TRBJ2-7; the D gene is possibly TRBD1 (6 bases). The CDR3 loop spans 15 amino acids. With 4 bases removed from V and 1 base from J, the gap between germline ends came to 14 bases. Germline assignment: CDR1 LNHDA and CDR2 SQIVND (reference sequence). The CDR3 bases are TGTGCCAGTAGTACCAGGACAGCTCCTTCCTACGAGCAGTACTTC. Encoded protein: CASSTRTAPSYEQYF.

The CDR3 bases are TGTGCCAGCAGCCAACCCGAGACAGGCTACAGCTCCTATAATTCACCCCTCCACTTT. Translation gives CASSQPETGYSSYNSPLHF. The gene calls are TRBV4-2 and TRBJ1-6, with D possibly being TRBD1 (6 bases). V lost 2 bases to trimming and J lost 0 bases, with 17 bases between them. The CDR3 loop spans 19 amino acids. The germline V gene has CDR1 LGHNA and CDR2 YNFKEQ.

The rearrangement uses TRBV5-6 and TRBJ1-2; 7 nucleotides align to TRBD1. This CDR3 contains 17 residues. Trimming removed 1 base from V and 8 bases from J; junction bases left unmatched: 17. Looked up from germline, CDR1 is SGHDT and CDR2 is YYEEEE. The CDR3 coding sequence is TGTGCCAGCAGCTTGTCGAATACCCAGGGGGGCCCGGAAGGCTACACCTTC. As protein: CASSLSNTQGGPEGYTF.

The sample holds a few counts of this clone. This chain uses TRBV7-9 with TRBJ1-2; TRBD1 matches at 12 bases. Germline V gene data show CDR1 as SEHNR and CDR2 as FQNEAQ (reference sequence). This CDR3 has 17 amino acids. The V and J ends lost 5 bases and 2 bases, in that order; junction bases with no gene match: 9. The DNA of the CDR3 is TGTGCCAGCAGCCTCCGGGACAGGGGGCGCGGGAACTATGGCTACACCTTC. Translation: CASSLRDRGRGNYGYTF.

The V and J genes are TRBV10-3 and TRBJ2-7; D perhaps matches TRBD1 (5 bases). The CDR3 contains 14 residues. Looked up from germline, CDR1 is ENHRY and CDR2 is SYGVKD. The V gene lost 7 bases and the J gene lost 3 bases, with 16 bases spanning the gap. CDR3 nucleotides: TGTGCCATCAATGACGATCCAGGGTTCTACGAGCAGTACTTC. Translating it yields CAINDDPGFYEQYF.

This clone has a handful of counts. The genes are TRBV28 and TRBJ1-6, with a tentative D call TRBD1 (6 bases). V dropped 3 bases and J dropped 10 bases, with 19 bases sitting between them. The CDR3 consists of 16 residues. Germline-derived CDR1 and CDR2 are MDHEN and SYDVKM. The CDR3: CASSFQTTGRESPLHF. The CDR3 DNA follows: TGTGCCAGCAGTTTCCAAACGACAGGACGGGAATCACCCCTCCACTTT.

This chain joins TRBV9 and TRBJ1-6, with 11 bases identical to TRBD1. The CDR3 sequence is 22 residues long. Trimming cost V 0 bases and J 7 bases; bases outside gene matches: 21. The germline CDR1 and CDR2 sequences are SGDLS and YYNGEE. CDR3 coding DNA: TGTGCCAGCAGCGTAGGAGCATGGACAGGGGGCATTATGGCTACTCAAAATTCACCCCTCCACTTT. It codes for CASSVGAWTGGIMATQNSPLHF. The full variable domain, with the rest looked up from reference TRBV9 and TRBJ1-6, is DSGVTQTPKHLITATGQRVTLRCSPRSGDLSVYWYQQSLDQGLQFLIQYYNGEERAKGNILERFSAQQFPDLHSELNLSSLELGDSALYFCASSVGAWTGGIMATQNSPLHFGNGTRLTVT.

For the CDR3, the DNA is TGTGCCAGCTTTGGGACTAGACGAGACGAGCAGTACTTC. It yields the protein CASFGTRRDEQYF. The chain carries TRBV28 and TRBJ2-7; 8 bases agree with TRBD2. CDR1 is MDHEN, CDR2 SYDVKM, per germline. The CDR3 has 13 residues. V gave up 8 bases and J gave up 5 bases; unmatched junction bases: 8.

This rearrangement joins TRBV2 to TRBJ1-2; 8 bases fit TRBD1. The length of the CDR3 is 15 residues. Germline loops: CDR1 SNHLY, CDR2 FYNNEI. J was trimmed by 0 bases and V by 8 bases; bases with no gene match: 8. The CDR3 region has the DNA TGTGCCAGCCCAGAAGACAGGGGAGCTAACTATGGCTACACCTTC. This sequence encodes CASPEDRGANYGYTF.

The genes are TRBV10-2 and TRBJ2-3; TRBD2 matches at 10 bases. The CDR3 has 16 residues. V lost 4 bases and J lost 1; bases outside the gene matches: 5. Germline V gene lookup returns CDR1 WSHSY and CDR2 SAAADI. The CDR3 here is CASSGKRGGRTDTQYF. CDR3 sequence (DNA): TGCGCCAGCAGTGGAAAGCGGGGGGGCCGCACAGATACGCAGTATTTT.

The rearrangement uses TRBV10-3 and TRBJ1-1, with D possibly TRBD1 on 6 matching bases. Trimming cost V 6 bases and J 1 base, with 12 bases left between them. The germline gives CDR1 ENHRY, CDR2 SYGVKD. The length of the CDR3 is 14 residues. The DNA for the CDR3 is TGTGCCATCAGGAACAGGGTCGAGAACACTGAAGCTTTCTTT. It yields the protein CAIRNRVENTEAFF.

The chain uses TRBV14 and TRBJ2-3, with 8 bases aligning to TRBD2. In germline, CDR1 is SGHDN, CDR2 FVKESK. This CDR3 has 17 residues. The junction had 13 bases not matched to a gene; V was cut back by 4 bases and J by 4 bases. The CDR3 region is CASSPTHGGGDADTQYF. The DNA of the CDR3 is TGTGCCAGCAGCCCAACCCACGGGGGGGGTGATGCAGATACGCAGTATTTT.

The rearrangement uses TRBV7-9 and TRBJ1-5, with 8 bases matching TRBD1. Germline CDR1 is SEHNR and CDR2 is FQNEAQ (reference sequence). The CDR3 runs to 18 residues. V trimming: 6 bases; J trimming: 0 bases; junction bases outside the gene matches: 13. CDR3 residues: CASSPPGTGPNSNQPQHF. CDR3 in DNA: TGTGCCAGCAGTCCTCCTGGGACAGGCCCTAATAGCAATCAGCCCCAGCATTTT.

The table lists this clone with a few counts. The chain employs TRBV10-3 and TRBJ1-1; no firm D call. The germline CDR1 and CDR2 sequences are ENHRY and SYGVKD. CDR3 length equals 16 residues. V was cut by 0 bases and J by 2 bases, with 13 bases left in between. DNA for the CDR3: TGTGCCATCAGTGAGTCCGGGGAGAGAAGTAACACTGAAGCTTTCTTT. Protein sequence: CAISESGERSNTEAFF.

This sequence joins TRBV12-5 and TRBJ1-2, with TRBD1 matching 8 bases. Per the germline V gene, CDR1 is LGHNT and CDR2 is FRNRAP. The CDR3 totals 17 residues. V shed 4 bases, J shed 7 bases, and the junction held 17 bases outside the gene matches. CDR3 protein: CASGSTRLGDRLFGYTF. The CDR3 bases are TGTGCTAGTGGTTCCACAAGGCTCGGGGACAGGCTGTTTGGCTACACCTTC.

This clone was counted a single time. The chain has TRBV14 and TRBJ1-1; the D is unclear. The CDR3 runs 14 residues. Germline V CDR1 and CDR2: SGHDN, FVKESK. V lost 5 bases to trimming and J lost 6 bases, with 16 bases between them. This CDR3 reads CASSYGSGRAEAFF. The CDR3, as DNA: TGTGCCAGCAGCTATGGATCCGGGAGAGCTGAAGCTTTCTTT.